One sample yielded the 17 T cell receptor beta chains listed below, sequenced in a study of STAT5B mutations in CD4+ large granular lymphocyte leukemia. Sequenced by immunoSEQ multiplex PCR; TCRdb stores in-frame clones only, minus some. Among roughly 34,000 clones listed, over 65% were seen once. Sequencing was carried out using CD4+ T cells from blood buffy coats. The receptors shown here come from a human donor in good health.

The chain combines TRBV10-3 with TRBJ2-1, with 7 bases that match TRBD2. The V and J ends lost 0 bases and 5 bases, in that order; junction bases with no gene match: 7. Germline CDR1 ENHRY, CDR2 SYGVKD. The CDR3 is 16 amino acids. The CDR3 region has the DNA TGTGCCATCAGTGAGTCGGCCCAGCGGGGAAACAATGAGCAGTTCTTC. This codes for CAISESAQRGNNEQFF.

This clone was seen just once. The chain joins TRBV6-1 to TRBJ2-3; no firm D call. The CDR3 length is 15 residues. The germline V gene encodes CDR1 MNHNS and CDR2 SASEGT. V shed 1 base and J shed 0 bases, with 8 bases lying between them. The DNA of the CDR3 is TGTGCCAGCAGTGAAGTGCTGACTAGCACAGATACGCAGTATTTT. This sequence encodes CASSEVLTSTDTQYF.

Written as DNA, the CDR3 is TGTGCCAGCAGCTTTTGGGGGGGGTTAGATACGCAGTATTTT. It yields the protein CASSFWGGLDTQYF. V and J are TRBV11-3 and TRBJ2-3; 7 bases are shared with TRBD2. In germline, CDR1 is SGHNT, CDR2 YENEEA. J lost 5 bases, V lost 3 bases, and 5 bases had no gene match. The CDR3 loop spans 14 amino acids.

This clone has only one observation. The rearrangement joins TRBV5-1 to TRBJ2-7, with D possibly matching TRBD2 (6 bases). This CDR3 comprises 12 residues. Germline CDR1 and CDR2: SGHRS and YFSETQ. Trimming cost V 6 bases and J 4 bases, with 11 bases left between them. The CDR3 spells CASTKEGYEQYF. The CDR3 DNA is TGCGCCAGCACCAAGGAGGGTTACGAGCAGTACTTC. The full variable domain, completed using reference TRBV5-1 and TRBJ2-7, is KAGVTQTPRYLIKTRGQQVTLSCSPISGHRSVSWYQQTPGQGLQFLFEYFSETQRNKGNFPGRFSGRQFSNSRSEMNVSTLELGDSALYLCASTKEGYEQYFGPGTRLTVT.

V is TRBV5-1 and J is TRBJ1-1; no reliable D call. Germline loops: CDR1 SGHRS, CDR2 YFSETQ. The V gene lost 1 base and the J gene lost 1 base, with 11 bases spanning the gap. There are 15 residues in the CDR3. CDR3: CASSLITQKNTEAFF. CDR3 coding DNA: TGCGCCAGCAGCTTGATTACACAAAAGAACACTGAAGCTTTCTTT. Drawing the rest from reference TRBV5-1 and TRBJ1-1, the complete variable domain is KAGVTQTPRYLIKTRGQQVTLSCSPISGHRSVSWYQQTPGQGLQFLFEYFSETQRNKGNFPGRFSGRQFSNSRSEMNVSTLELGDSALYLCASSLITQKNTEAFFGQGTRLTVV.

The V and J genes are TRBV6-1 and TRBJ2-3; maybe TRBD2 (5 bases). The CDR3 consists of 12 residues. Trimming stripped 8 bases from V and 7 bases from J, with 13 bases between. CDR1 MNHNS and CDR2 SASEGT come from the germline V gene. CDR3 sequence: CASSGDRNTQYF. The CDR3 DNA sequence: TGTGCCAGCTCCGGGGATAGAAATACGCAGTATTTT.

This clone has more than one count but fewer than ten. The chain uses TRBV5-1 and TRBJ2-7, with TRBD2 identical over 8 bases. The CDR3 totals 15 residues. Per the germline V gene, CDR1 is SGHRS and CDR2 is YFSETQ. The trim removed 4 bases at V and 2 bases at J, leaving 8 bases unmatched. CDR3 DNA: TGCGCCAGCAGCATACGGACTAGCCTTACCTACGAGCAGTACTTC. Encoded protein: CASSIRTSLTYEQYF.

Here the CDR3 DNA reads TGTGCCAGCAGCTTGGAAGGCCGCTCTAATGAAAAACTGTTTTTT. It translates to CASSLEGRSNEKLFF. The chain couples TRBV5-6 to TRBJ1-4; no firm D call. The CDR3 spans 15 residues. With 0 bases removed from V and 3 bases from J, the gap between germline ends came to 9 bases. Looked up from germline, CDR1 is SGHDT and CDR2 is YYEEEE.

The chain has TRBV5-1 and TRBJ2-7; D is ambiguous. The CDR3 totals 15 residues. Trimming took 0 bases from V and 0 from J, leaving 10 bases between them. In germline, CDR1 is SGHRS, CDR2 YFSETQ. As DNA, the CDR3 is TGCGCCAGCAGCTTGGGACTTTTGAGCTCCTACGAGCAGTACTTC. Translating it yields CASSLGLLSSYEQYF.

This chain uses TRBV28 with TRBJ1-5; no clear D. The CDR3 sequence is 14 residues long. Trimming removed 3 bases at V and 6 bases at J, with 12 bases between. From germline, CDR1 is MDHEN and CDR2 SYDVKM. CDR3 region: CASSLSKSGQPQHF. The CDR3 region has the DNA TGTGCCAGCAGTTTGTCGAAGAGTGGTCAGCCCCAGCATTTT.

This clone was seen a few times. The chain has TRBV7-2 and TRBJ1-3; D is perhaps TRBD1 (5 bases). V was pared by 5 bases and J by 3 bases, with 8 bases between. The germline V gene encodes CDR1 SGHTA and CDR2 FQGNSA. The CDR3 totals 13 residues. The CDR3 coding sequence is TGTGCCAGCAGCCGGGGACTTGGAAACACCATATATTTT. Its protein is CASSRGLGNTIYF.

The chain recombines TRBV11-2 with TRBJ1-1, with D unresolved. CDR3 length: 15 amino acids. Trimming cost V 5 bases and J 1 base, with 14 bases left between them. Germline lookup yields CDR1 SGHAT and CDR2 FQNNGV. CDR3 protein: CASSPRLGGNTEAFF. CDR3 nucleotides: TGTGCCAGCAGCCCCCGTTTGGGTGGGAACACTGAAGCTTTCTTT.

The gene calls are TRBV19 and TRBJ1-1; D remains ambiguous. CDR3 length: 15 residues. From germline, CDR1 is LNHDA and CDR2 SQIVND (reference sequence). Deletions cut 3 bases from V and 0 bases from J, with 11 bases between. The CDR3 nucleotides are TGTGCCAGTAGTATCCAAGTAACATTGAACACTGAAGCTTTCTTT. Translation gives CASSIQVTLNTEAFF.

The chain recombines TRBV25-1 with TRBJ2-1; 7 nucleotides agree with TRBD2. The CDR3 contains 15 residues. V shed 2 bases and J 3 bases; nucleotides not matched to a gene: 4. In germline, CDR1 is MGHDK, CDR2 SYGVNS. The CDR3 is CASSEVRGDYNEQFF. CDR3 bases: TGTGCCAGCAGTGAAGTTCGGGGGGACTACAATGAGCAGTTCTTC.

The rearrangement uses TRBV5-1 and TRBJ2-3; TRBD2 matches 14 bases. The germline V gene encodes CDR1 SGHRS and CDR2 YFSETQ. V dropped 5 bases and J dropped 4; count of bases not matched to a gene: 6. The CDR3 has 16 residues. The CDR3 bases are TGCGCCAGCAGAGGGACTAGCGGGGGATCGGCAGATACGCAGTATTTT. Translation: CASRGTSGGSADTQYF.

This clone was seen a single time. V gene TRBV21-1 combines with J gene TRBJ2-5; no DNA check was done on the table's D call, TRBD2. TRBV21-1 is shown as a pseudogene. The CDR3 contains 17 residues. CDR3 nucleotide sequence: TGTGCCAGCAGCAAAGGCTTATCGGCTAGACCTACGGAGACCCAGTACTTC. It codes for CASSKGLSARPTETQYF.

The chain employs TRBV6-1 and TRBJ1-2; D gene unclear. Germline V gene lookup returns CDR1 MNHNS and CDR2 SASEGT. The CDR3 consists of 13 residues. Between the trimmed V and J ends, which lost 6 bases and 0 bases, there was a span of 8 bases. The CDR3 region has the DNA TGTGCCAGCAGGGCTGGAGCTAACTATGGCTACACCTTC. Translation: CASRAGANYGYTF.